A selection of T cell receptor beta chains follows, all from one sample in a study of blood T cell repertoires in COVID-19. Assay used: immunoSEQ multiplex PCR; TCRdb lists only in-frame clones, some missing. Among 99,000 or so clones, just over 85% were seen once, and the ten largest hold roughly 13%. Sequencing used peripheral blood. These receptors came from a woman in her fifties or sixties in a cohort sampled during active or convalescent COVID-19. Both conserved end residues are part of each CDR3. Fields, in order: J gene, clone size, D gene, V gene, CDR3 protein, CDR3 DNA. D genes are given only for firm matches. Where a row states a size, it is once, few, many or the class of an expanded clone; other rows omit it.

TRBJ1-1 NA NA TRBV13 CASSLGWGGTEAFF TGTGCCAGCAGCCTCGGGTGGGGGGGTACTGAAGCTTTCTTT
TRBJ1-2 NA NA TRBV19 CASSKASNTNYGYTF TGTGCCAGTAGTAAAGCCTCAAATACGAACTATGGCTACACCTTC
TRBJ2-5 NA TRBD1 TRBV18 CASSRDRSTETQYF TGTGCCAGCTCACGGGACAGGAGTACGGAGACCCAGTACTTC
TRBJ2-2 few TRBD1 TRBV5-1 CASSWGQLRPGELFF TGCGCCAGCAGCTGGGGACAGTTGAGGCCCGGGGAGCTGTTTTTT
TRBJ1-4 once TRBD1 TRBV5-1 CASSPAGTGVNEKLFF TGCGCCAGCAGCCCGGCTGGGACAGGGGTTAATGAAAAACTGTTTTTT
TRBJ2-3 NA TRBD2 TRBV27 CASSSLWTSGIMTQYF TGTGCCAGCAGTTCCCTTTGGACTAGCGGGATTATGACGCAGTATTTT
TRBJ2-1 NA TRBD1 TRBV9 CASSVATGQGAKYNEQFF TGTGCCAGCAGCGTAGCTACAGGACAGGGGGCCAAGTACAATGAGCAGTTCTTC
TRBJ2-5 NA NA TRBV19 CASSIGLETQYF TGTGCCAGTAGTATCGGGTTAGAGACCCAGTACTTC
TRBJ2-7 NA NA TRBV15 CATSRDGGLSYEQYF TGTGCCACCAGCAGAGATGGGGGCCTCTCCTACGAGCAGTACTTC
TRBJ2-5 NA TRBD2 TRBV5-1 CASRPTPGLAGETQYF TGCGCCAGCAGACCTACCCCGGGACTAGCAGGGGAGACCCAGTACTTC
TRBJ2-5 NA TRBD2 TRBV2 CASRDLAGVETQYF TGTGCCAGCAGGGATCTAGCGGGGGTGGAGACCCAGTACTTC
TRBJ1-4 NA NA TRBV4-1 CASSQDRHRVANEKLFF TGCGCCAGCAGCCAAGATCGGCACAGGGTAGCTAATGAAAAACTGTTTTTT
TRBJ2-7 NA TRBD1 TRBV24-1 CATSDSSGTGGTTYEQYF TGTGCCACCAGTGATTCGTCTGGAACAGGGGGTACTACCTACGAGCAGTACTTC
TRBJ2-1 NA NA TRBV11-2 CASSLSGRVNEQFF TGTGCCAGCAGCTTATCGGGCAGGGTCAATGAGCAGTTCTTC
TRBJ1-4 NA NA TRBV7-9 CASSRLLSATNEKLFF TGTGCCAGCAGCCGCCTCCTCTCAGCGACTAATGAAAAACTGTTTTTT
TRBJ2-5 once NA TRBV5-4 CASSSTGEETQYF TGTGCCAGCAGCTCGACGGGGGAGGAGACCCAGTACTTC
TRBJ2-1 NA NA TRBV6-5 CASSYNSGSRGNEQFF TGTGCCAGCAGTTACAATTCTGGGTCTAGGGGGAATGAGCAGTTCTTC
TRBJ1-3 NA NA TRBV10-2 CASSLRTFGNTIYF TGCGCCAGCAGTTTACGGACTTTTGGAAACACCATATATTTT
TRBJ1-6 NA NA TRBV9 CASSPRADNSPLHF TGTGCCAGCAGCCCACGAGCGGATAATTCACCCCTCCACTTT
TRBJ2-1 NA TRBD2 TRBV3-1/TRBV3-2 CASSQDSGGPYNEQFF TGTGCCAGCAGCCAAGATAGCGGGGGGCCCTACAATGAGCAGTTCTTC
TRBJ1-2 NA NA TRBV7-9 CASRPQGGSNYGYTF TGTGCCAGCAGGCCCCAAGGGGGTTCTAACTATGGCTACACCTTC
TRBJ2-1 NA NA TRBV7-9 CASSLAVLAGEQFF TGTGCCAGCAGCTTAGCGGTGTTAGCCGGTGAGCAGTTCTTC
TRBJ1-1 NA NA TRBV3-1/TRBV3-2 CASSRLGGSEAFF TGTGCCAGCAGCCGTTTGGGAGGCTCTGAAGCTTTCTTT
TRBJ1-2 NA NA TRBV5-1 CASSLSGVSYGYTF TGCGCCAGCAGCTTGTCAGGGGTGAGCTATGGCTACACCTTC
TRBJ2-3 NA TRBD2 TRBV9 CASSVRLAASTDTQYF TGTGCCAGCAGCGTAAGGCTAGCGGCGAGCACAGATACGCAGTATTTT
TRBJ1-1 NA NA TRBV18 CATHSAQGTEAFF TGTGCCACGCATTCGGCCCAGGGGACTGAAGCTTTCTTT
TRBJ1-5 NA TRBD1 TRBV7-8 CASSRRDRVTSNQPQHF TGTGCCAGCAGCCGGCGGGACAGGGTTACGTCTAATCAGCCCCAGCATTTT
TRBJ2-3 once NA TRBV9 CASSPQVEDTQYF TGTGCCAGCAGCCCCCAAGTCGAGGATACGCAGTATTTT
TRBJ2-1 NA TRBD2 TRBV11-2 CASSLRGQRLAGGDNEQFF TGTGCCAGCAGCCTCAGGGGACAGCGACTAGCGGGAGGAGACAATGAGCAGTTCTTC
TRBJ2-7 NA NA TRBV29-1 CSVDEASSAEQYF TGCAGCGTTGATGAGGCCTCTAGTGCCGAGCAGTACTTC
TRBJ2-1 NA TRBD1 TRBV5-1 CASSRQGALNEQFF TGCGCCAGCTCTCGGCAGGGGGCGTTAAATGAGCAGTTCTTC
TRBJ2-7 NA TRBD2 TRBV5-1 CASSRTSGFDEQYF TGCGCCAGCAGCAGGACTAGCGGGTTCGACGAGCAGTACTTC
TRBJ2-3 NA TRBD1 TRBV6-5 CASSPQGNTQYF TGTGCCAGCAGCCCACAGGGGAACACGCAGTATTTT
TRBJ2-1 once NA TRBV28 CASSLLDSYNEQFF TGTGCCAGCAGTTTATTAGACTCCTACAATGAGCAGTTCTTC
TRBJ2-5 NA NA TRBV5-4 CASRGSSWYF TGTGCCAGCCGAGGGTCGAGTTGGTACTTC
TRBJ1-6 NA TRBD1 TRBV6-6 CASSYYQGASPLHF TGTGCCAGCAGTTACTACCAGGGGGCTTCACCCCTCCACTTT
TRBJ2-3 once NA TRBV19 CASSTPTGFTDTQYF TGTGCCAGTAGTACTCCAACAGGGTTCACAGATACGCAGTATTTT
TRBJ1-1 NA NA TRBV2 CASAKGVNTEAFF TGTGCCAGCGCTAAGGGGGTGAACACTGAAGCTTTCTTT
TRBJ2-7 NA TRBD2 TRBV7-9 CASSLAGTRVSYEQYF TGTGCCAGCAGCTTAGCTGGGACTAGAGTAAGCTACGAGCAGTACTTC
TRBJ2-5 NA NA TRBV18 CASSPGQSQETQYF TGTGCCAGCTCACCAGGACAGTCCCAAGAGACCCAGTACTTC
TRBJ2-5 NA TRBD1 TRBV19 CASSIGDRGKETQYF TGTGCCAGTAGTATCGGGGACAGGGGCAAAGAGACCCAGTACTTC
TRBJ2-2 NA NA TRBV7-8 CASSPLRTGELFF TGTGCCAGCAGCCCTCTACGCACCGGGGAGCTGTTTTTT
TRBJ2-5 NA TRBD1 TRBV7-8 CASSFTGVGETQYF TGTGCCAGCAGCTTCACAGGGGTTGGGGAGACCCAGTACTTC
TRBJ1-5 NA NA TRBV6-1 CASSEARQTGEPQHF TGTGCCAGCAGTGAGGCTAGACAGACTGGAGAGCCCCAGCATTTT
TRBJ1-2 few TRBD1 TRBV7-9 CASSLGAGGGYTF TGTGCCAGCAGCTTAGGGGCAGGGGGAGGCTACACCTTC
TRBJ1-6 NA TRBD1 TRBV9 CASSTADRANSPLHF TGTGCCAGCAGCACGGCGGACAGGGCTAATTCACCCCTCCACTTT
TRBJ2-2 NA NA TRBV20-1 CSASQDSFIGELFF TGCAGTGCTAGTCAAGACAGCTTCATCGGGGAGCTGTTTTTT
TRBJ2-7 NA TRBD2 TRBV5-4 CASSLGGLAVSYEQYF TGTGCCAGCAGCTTGGGGGGACTAGCGGTCTCCTACGAGCAGTACTTC
TRBJ1-5 NA NA TRBV5-6 CASSFGQGSQPQHF TGTGCCAGCAGCTTTGGGCAGGGGAGTCAGCCCCAGCATTTT
TRBJ1-4 NA NA TRBV9 CASSRVGGNEKLFF TGTGCCAGCAGCAGGGTGGGGGGTAATGAAAAACTGTTTTTT
TRBJ1-6 NA TRBD1 TRBV10-3 CAISGSGAGGSPLHF TGTGCCATCAGTGGGTCGGGGGCAGGGGGATCACCCCTCCACTTT
TRBJ1-2 few NA TRBV28 CASFQGSNYGYTF TGTGCCAGCTTTCAGGGTTCTAACTATGGCTACACCTTC
TRBJ1-5 NA NA TRBV19 CASSTGFQPQHF TGTGCCAGTAGTACAGGGTTCCAGCCCCAGCATTTT
TRBJ1-5 NA TRBD1 TRBV7-9 CASSSGGLNQPQHF TGTGCCAGCAGCTCAGGGGGCCTCAATCAGCCCCAGCATTTT
TRBJ1-1 NA NA TRBV7-2 CASSHRNRDTEAFF TGTGCCAGCAGCCACCGGAACAGGGACACTGAAGCTTTCTTT